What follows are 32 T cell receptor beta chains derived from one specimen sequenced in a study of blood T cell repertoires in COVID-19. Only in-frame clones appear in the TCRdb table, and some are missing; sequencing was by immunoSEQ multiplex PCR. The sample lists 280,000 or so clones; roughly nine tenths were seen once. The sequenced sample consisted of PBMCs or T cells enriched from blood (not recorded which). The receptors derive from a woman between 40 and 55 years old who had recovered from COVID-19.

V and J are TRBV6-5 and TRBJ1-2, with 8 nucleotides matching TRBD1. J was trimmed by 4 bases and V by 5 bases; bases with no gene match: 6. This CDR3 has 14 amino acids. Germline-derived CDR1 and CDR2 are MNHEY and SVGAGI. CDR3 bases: TGTGCCAGCAGTCCCGGACAGGGCTTCTATGGCTACACCTTC. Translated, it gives CASSPGQGFYGYTF.

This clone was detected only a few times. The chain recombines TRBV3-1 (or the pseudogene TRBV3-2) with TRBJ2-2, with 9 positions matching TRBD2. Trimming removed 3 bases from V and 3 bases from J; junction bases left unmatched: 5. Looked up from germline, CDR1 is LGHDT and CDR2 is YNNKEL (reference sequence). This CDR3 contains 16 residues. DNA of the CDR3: TGTGCCAGCAGCCATATTAGCGGGAGCCACACCGGGGAGCTGTTTTTT. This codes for CASSHISGSHTGELFF.

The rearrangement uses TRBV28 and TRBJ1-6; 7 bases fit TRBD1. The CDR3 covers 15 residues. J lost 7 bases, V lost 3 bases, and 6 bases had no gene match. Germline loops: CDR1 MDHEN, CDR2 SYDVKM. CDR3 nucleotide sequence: TGTGCCAGCAGTTTGCTCCGACAGGGAAATTCACCCCTCCACTTT. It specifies CASSLLRQGNSPLHF. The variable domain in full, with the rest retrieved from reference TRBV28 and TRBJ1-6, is DVKVTQSSRYLVKRTGEKVFLECVQDMDHENMFWYRQDPGLGLRLIYFSYDVKMKEKGDIPEGYSVSREKKERFSLILESASTNQTSMYLCASSLLRQGNSPLHFGNGTRLTVT.

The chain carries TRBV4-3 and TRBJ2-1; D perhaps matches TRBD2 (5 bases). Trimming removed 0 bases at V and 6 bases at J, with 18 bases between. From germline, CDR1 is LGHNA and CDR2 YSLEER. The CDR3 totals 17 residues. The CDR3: CASSQDGVRGRGNEQFF. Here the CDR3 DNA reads TGCGCCAGCAGCCAAGATGGGGTACGAGGGAGAGGCAATGAGCAGTTCTTC.

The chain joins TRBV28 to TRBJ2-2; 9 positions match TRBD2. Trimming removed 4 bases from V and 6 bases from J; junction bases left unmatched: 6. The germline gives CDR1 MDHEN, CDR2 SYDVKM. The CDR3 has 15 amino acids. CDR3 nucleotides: TGTGCCAGCAGTTCGATAGCGGGAGAGGCCGGGGAGCTGTTTTTT. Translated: CASSSIAGEAGELFF.

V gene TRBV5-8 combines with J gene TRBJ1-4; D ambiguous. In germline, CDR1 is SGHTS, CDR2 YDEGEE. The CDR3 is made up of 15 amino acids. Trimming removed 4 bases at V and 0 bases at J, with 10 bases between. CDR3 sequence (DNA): TGTGCCAGCAGCCCAGTGATTGCAACTAATGAAAAACTGTTTTTT. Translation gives CASSPVIATNEKLFF.

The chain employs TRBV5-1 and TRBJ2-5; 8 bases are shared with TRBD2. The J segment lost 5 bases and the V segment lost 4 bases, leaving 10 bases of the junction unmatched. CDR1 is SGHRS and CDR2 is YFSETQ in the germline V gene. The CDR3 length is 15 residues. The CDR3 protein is CASSIRSGLGETQYF. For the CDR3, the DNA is TGCGCCAGCAGCATACGATCGGGACTAGGGGAGACCCAGTACTTC.

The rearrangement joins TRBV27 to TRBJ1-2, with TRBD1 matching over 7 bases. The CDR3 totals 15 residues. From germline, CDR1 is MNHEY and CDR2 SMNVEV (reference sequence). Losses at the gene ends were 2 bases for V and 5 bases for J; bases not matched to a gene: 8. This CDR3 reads CASSLRGRAGYGYTF. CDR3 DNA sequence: TGTGCCAGCAGTTTAAGGGGGCGCGCAGGGTATGGCTACACCTTC.

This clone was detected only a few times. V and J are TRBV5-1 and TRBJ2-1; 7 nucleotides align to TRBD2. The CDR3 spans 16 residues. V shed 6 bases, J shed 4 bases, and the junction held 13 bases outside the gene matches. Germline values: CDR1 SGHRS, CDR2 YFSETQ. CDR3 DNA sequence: TGCGCCAGCATAAAGGGCCCTAGCGGTCCGTACAATGAGCAGTTCTTC. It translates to CASIKGPSGPYNEQFF.

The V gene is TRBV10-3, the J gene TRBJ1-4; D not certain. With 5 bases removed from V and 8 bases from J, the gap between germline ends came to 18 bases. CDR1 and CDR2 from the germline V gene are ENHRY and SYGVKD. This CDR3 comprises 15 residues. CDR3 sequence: CAISSGSGSGEKLFF. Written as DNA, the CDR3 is TGTGCCATCAGTTCGGGGTCGGGGAGTGGCGAAAAACTGTTTTTT.

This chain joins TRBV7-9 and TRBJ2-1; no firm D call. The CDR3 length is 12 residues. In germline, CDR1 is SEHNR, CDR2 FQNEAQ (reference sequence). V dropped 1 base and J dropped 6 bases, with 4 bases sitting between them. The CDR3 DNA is TGTGCCAGCAGCTTAGACAGCAATGAGCAGTTCTTC. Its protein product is CASSLDSNEQFF.

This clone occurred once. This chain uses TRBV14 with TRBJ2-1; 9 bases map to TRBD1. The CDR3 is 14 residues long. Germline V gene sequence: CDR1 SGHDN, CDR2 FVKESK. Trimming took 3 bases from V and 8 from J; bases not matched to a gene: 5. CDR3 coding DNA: TGTGCCAGCAGCCAGTGGGACAGGGCCCATGAGCAGTTCTTC. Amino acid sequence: CASSQWDRAHEQFF. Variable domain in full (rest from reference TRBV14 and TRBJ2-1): EAGVTQFPSHSVIEKGQTVTLRCDPISGHDNLYWYRRVMGKEIKFLLHFVKESKQDESGMPNNRFLAERTGGTYSTLKVQPAELEDSGVYFCASSQWDRAHEQFFGPGTRLTVL.

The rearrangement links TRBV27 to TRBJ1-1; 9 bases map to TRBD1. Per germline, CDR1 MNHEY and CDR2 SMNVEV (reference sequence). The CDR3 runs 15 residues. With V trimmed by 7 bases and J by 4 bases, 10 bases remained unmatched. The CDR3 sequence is CASNRQGVIGTEAFF. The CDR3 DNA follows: TGTGCCAGCAATCGACAGGGGGTTATCGGCACTGAAGCTTTCTTT.

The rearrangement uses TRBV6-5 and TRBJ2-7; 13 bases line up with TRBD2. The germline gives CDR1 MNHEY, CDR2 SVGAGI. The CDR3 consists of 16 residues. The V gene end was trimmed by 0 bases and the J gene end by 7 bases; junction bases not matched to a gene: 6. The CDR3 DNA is TGTGCCAGCAGTTACTCGTGGGTACTAGCGGGAGGGGAGCAGTACTTC. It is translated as CASSYSWVLAGGEQYF.

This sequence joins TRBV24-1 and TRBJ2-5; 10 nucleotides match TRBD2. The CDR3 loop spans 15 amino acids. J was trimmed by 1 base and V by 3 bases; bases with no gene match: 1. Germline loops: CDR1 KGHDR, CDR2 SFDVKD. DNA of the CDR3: TGTGCCACCAGTGATCCTAGCGGGAGCCAAGAGACCCAGTACTTC. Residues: CATSDPSGSQETQYF.

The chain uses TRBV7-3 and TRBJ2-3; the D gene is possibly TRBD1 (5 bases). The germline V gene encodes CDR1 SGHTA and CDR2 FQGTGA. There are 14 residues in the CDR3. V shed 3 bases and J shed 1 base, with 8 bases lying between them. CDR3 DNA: TGTGCCAGCAGCTTTTCCAGGGGCACAGATACGCAGTATTTT. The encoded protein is CASSFSRGTDTQYF.

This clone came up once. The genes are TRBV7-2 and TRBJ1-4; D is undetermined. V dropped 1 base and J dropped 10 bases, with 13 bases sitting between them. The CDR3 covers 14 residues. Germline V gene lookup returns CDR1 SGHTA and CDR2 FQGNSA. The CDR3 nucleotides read TGTGCCAGCAGCTTAGGAGGGAGGTCCGTAAAACTGTTTTTT. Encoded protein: CASSLGGRSVKLFF.

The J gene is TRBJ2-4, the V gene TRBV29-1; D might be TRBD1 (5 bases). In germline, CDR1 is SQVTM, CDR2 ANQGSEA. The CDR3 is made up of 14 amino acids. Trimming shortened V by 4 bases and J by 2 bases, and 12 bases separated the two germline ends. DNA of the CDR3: TGCAGCGTTGCGACCCAGGGCCCCAAAAACATTCAGTACTTC. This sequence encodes CSVATQGPKNIQYF.

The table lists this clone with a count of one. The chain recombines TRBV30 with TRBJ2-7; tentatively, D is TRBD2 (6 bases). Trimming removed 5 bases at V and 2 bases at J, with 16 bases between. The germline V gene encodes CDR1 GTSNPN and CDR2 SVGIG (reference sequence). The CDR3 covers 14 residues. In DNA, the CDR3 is TGTGCCTGGGGAGGGAGACCGGGAACCTACGAGCAGTACTTC. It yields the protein CAWGGRPGTYEQYF.

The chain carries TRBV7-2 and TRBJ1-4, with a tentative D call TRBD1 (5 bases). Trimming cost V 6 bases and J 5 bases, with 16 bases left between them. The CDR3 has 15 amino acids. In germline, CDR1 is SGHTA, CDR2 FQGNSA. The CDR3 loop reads CASRAWGRDNEKLFF. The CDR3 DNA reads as TGTGCCAGCAGGGCCTGGGGGAGGGACAATGAAAAACTGTTTTTT.

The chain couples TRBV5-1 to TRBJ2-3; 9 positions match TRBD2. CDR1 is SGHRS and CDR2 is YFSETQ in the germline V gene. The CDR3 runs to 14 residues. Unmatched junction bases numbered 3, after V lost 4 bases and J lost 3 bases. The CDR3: CASSATSGTDTQYF. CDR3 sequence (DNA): TGCGCCAGCAGCGCAACTAGCGGGACAGATACGCAGTATTTT.

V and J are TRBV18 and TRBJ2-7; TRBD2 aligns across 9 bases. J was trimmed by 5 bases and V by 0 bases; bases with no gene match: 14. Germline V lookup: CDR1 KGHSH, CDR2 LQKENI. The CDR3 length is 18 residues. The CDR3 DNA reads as TGTGCCAGCTCACCACCTTCAAGGTTAGCGGGAGATCAGGACGAGCAGTACTTC. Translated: CASSPPSRLAGDQDEQYF.

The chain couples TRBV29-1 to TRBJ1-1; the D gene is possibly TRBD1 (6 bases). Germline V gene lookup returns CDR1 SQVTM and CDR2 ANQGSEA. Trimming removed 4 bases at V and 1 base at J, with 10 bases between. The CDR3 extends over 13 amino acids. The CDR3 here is CSVVGGRNTEAFF. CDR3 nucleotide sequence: TGCAGCGTTGTGGGGGGGCGGAACACTGAAGCTTTCTTT.

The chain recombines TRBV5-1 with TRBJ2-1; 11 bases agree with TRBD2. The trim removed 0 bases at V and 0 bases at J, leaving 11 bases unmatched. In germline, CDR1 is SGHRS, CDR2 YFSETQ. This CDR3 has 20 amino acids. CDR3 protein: CASSLDGRLAGGSSYNEQFF. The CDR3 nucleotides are TGCGCCAGCAGCTTGGATGGCCGCCTAGCGGGGGGATCCTCCTACAATGAGCAGTTCTTC.

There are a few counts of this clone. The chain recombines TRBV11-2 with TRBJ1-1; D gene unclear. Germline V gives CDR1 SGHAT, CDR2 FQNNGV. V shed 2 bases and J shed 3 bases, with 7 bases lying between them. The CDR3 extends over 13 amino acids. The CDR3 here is CASSLNTDTEAFF. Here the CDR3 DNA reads TGTGCCAGCAGCTTAAATACGGACACTGAAGCTTTCTTT.

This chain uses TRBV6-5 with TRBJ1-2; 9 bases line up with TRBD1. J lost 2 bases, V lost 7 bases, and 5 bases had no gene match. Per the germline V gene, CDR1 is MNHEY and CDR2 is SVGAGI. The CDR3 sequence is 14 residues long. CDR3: CASTQGTGNYGYTF. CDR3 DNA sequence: TGTGCCAGCACCCAAGGGACAGGGAACTATGGCTACACCTTC.

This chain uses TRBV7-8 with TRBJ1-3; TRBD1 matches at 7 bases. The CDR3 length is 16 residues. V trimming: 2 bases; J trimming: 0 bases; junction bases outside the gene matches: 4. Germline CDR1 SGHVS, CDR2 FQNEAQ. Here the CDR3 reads CASSLIGGHSGNTIYF. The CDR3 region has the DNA TGTGCCAGCAGCTTAATAGGGGGCCACTCTGGAAACACCATATATTTT. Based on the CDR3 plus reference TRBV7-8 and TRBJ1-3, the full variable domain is GAGVSQSPRYKVAKRGQDVALRCDPISGHVSLFWYQQALGQGPEFLTYFQNEAQLDKSGLPSDRFFAERPEGSVSTLKIQRTQQEDSAVYLCASSLIGGHSGNTIYFGEGSWLTVV.

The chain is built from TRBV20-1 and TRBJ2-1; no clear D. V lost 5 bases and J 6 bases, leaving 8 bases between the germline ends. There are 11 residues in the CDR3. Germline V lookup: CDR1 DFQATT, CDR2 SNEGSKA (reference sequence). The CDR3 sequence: CSALAGNEQFF. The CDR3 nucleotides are TGCAGTGCTCTTGCAGGCAATGAGCAGTTCTTC.

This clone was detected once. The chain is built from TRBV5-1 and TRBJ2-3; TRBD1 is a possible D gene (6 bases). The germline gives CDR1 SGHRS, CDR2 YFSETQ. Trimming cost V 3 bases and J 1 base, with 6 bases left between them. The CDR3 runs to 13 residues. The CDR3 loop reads CASSYRGTDTQYF. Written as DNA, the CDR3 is TGCGCCAGCAGCTACAGGGGCACAGATACGCAGTATTTT.

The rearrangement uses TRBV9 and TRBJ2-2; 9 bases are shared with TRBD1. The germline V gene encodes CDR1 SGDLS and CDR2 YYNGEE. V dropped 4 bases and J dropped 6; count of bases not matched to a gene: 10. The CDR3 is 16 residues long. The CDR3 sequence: CASSFRDRVRSGELFF. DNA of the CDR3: TGTGCCAGCAGCTTCCGGGACAGGGTCAGATCCGGGGAGCTGTTTTTT.

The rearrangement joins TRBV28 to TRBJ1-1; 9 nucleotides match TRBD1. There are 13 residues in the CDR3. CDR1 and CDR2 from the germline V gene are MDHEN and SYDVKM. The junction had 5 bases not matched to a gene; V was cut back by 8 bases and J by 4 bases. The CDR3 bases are TGTGCCAGCCGGGGACAGGGACTCACTGAAGCTTTCTTT. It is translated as CASRGQGLTEAFF. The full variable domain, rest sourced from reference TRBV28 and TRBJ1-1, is DVKVTQSSRYLVKRTGEKVFLECVQDMDHENMFWYRQDPGLGLRLIYFSYDVKMKEKGDIPEGYSVSREKKERFSLILESASTNQTSMYLCASRGQGLTEAFFGQGTRLTVV.

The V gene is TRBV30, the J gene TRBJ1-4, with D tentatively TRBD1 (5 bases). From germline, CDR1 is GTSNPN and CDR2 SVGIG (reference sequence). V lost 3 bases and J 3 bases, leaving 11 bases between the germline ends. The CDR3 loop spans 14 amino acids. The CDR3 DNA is TGTGCCTGGAGATCGGGACTGCCTAATGAAAAACTGTTTTTT. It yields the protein CAWRSGLPNEKLFF.